This T cell receptor (beta chain) was recovered during a study of blood T cell repertoires in COVID-19. Study overall: The United States, Italy and Spain supplied acute and convalescent COVID-19 samples. PBMCs, B-cell-depleted T cells, or T cells were the source of the cDNA or gDNA that made up the material.

CDR1 is SGHAT and CDR2 is FQNNGV in the germline V gene. V was clipped by 2 bases and J by 1 base, with 12 bases between them. This CDR3 has 16 residues. In the authors' workflow: Amplification of reference gene primers provided the estimated nucleated cell counts. Method: immunoSEQ multiplex PCR; TCRdb's copy keeps in-frame clones and lacks some. V and J calls and clone size are copied from that table; D and trimming were computed from the DNA. The sample holds about 130,000 clones, approximately 83% seen once. The clonotype was recovered from a woman between 50 and 59 years old with acute or convalescent COVID-19. The chain joins TRBV11-2 to TRBJ2-1, with no clear D. The specimen sequenced was peripheral blood. The CDR3 DNA sequence: TGTGCCAGCAGCTTAACAAACCTTCCTTCCTACAATGAGCAGTTCTTC. Its translation is CASSLTNLPSYNEQFF. Supplemented by reference TRBV11-2 and TRBJ2-1, the full variable domain reads EAGVAQSPRYKIIEKRQSVAFWCNPISGHATLYWYQQILGQGPKLLIQFQNNGVVDDSQLPKDRFSAERLKGVDSTLKIQPAKLEDSAVYLCASSLTNLPSYNEQFFGPGTRLTVL.